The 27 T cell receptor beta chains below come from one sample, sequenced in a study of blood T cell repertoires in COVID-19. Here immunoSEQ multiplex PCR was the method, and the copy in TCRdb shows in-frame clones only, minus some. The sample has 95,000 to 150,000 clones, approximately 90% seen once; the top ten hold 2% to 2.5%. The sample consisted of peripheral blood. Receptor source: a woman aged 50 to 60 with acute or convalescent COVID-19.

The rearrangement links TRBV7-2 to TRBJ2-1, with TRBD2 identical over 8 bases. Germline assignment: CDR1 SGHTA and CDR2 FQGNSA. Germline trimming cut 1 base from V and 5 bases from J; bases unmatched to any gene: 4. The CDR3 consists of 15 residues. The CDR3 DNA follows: TGTGCCAGCAGCTTAGATCTAGCGGGCCACAATGAGCAGTTCTTC. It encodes CASSLDLAGHNEQFF.

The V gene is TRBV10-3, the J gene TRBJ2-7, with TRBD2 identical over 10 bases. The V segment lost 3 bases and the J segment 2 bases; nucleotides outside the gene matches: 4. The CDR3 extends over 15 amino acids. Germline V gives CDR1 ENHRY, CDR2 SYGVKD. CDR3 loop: CAISEGLAATYEQYF. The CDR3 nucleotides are TGTGCCATCAGTGAAGGACTAGCGGCTACCTACGAGCAGTACTTC.

The CDR3 spells CASSSGGFFEAFF. DNA for the CDR3: TGTGCCAGCTCTTCAGGGGGGTTTTTTGAAGCTTTCTTT. The chain combines TRBV7-8 with TRBJ1-1; TRBD1 matches 7 bases. With 8 bases clipped from V and 7 bases from J, the junction kept 10 bases outside the gene matches. Looked up from germline, CDR1 is SGHVS and CDR2 is FQNEAQ. This CDR3 contains 13 residues.

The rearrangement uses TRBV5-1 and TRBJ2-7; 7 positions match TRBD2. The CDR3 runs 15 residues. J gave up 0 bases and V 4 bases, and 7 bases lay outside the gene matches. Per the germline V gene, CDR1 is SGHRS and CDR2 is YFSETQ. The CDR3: CASSRRLADSYEQYF. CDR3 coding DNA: TGCGCCAGCAGCAGGCGGCTAGCGGACTCCTACGAGCAGTACTTC.

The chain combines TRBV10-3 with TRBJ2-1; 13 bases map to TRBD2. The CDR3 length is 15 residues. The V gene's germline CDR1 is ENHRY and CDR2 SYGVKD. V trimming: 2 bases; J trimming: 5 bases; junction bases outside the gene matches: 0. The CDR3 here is CAISEGLAGDNEQFF. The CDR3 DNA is TGTGCCATCAGTGAGGGACTAGCGGGGGACAATGAGCAGTTCTTC.

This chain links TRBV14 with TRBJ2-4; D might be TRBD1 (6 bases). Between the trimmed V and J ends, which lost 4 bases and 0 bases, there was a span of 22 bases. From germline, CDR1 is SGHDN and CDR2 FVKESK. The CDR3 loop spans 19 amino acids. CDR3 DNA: TGTGCCAGCAGCCCCAGCACACCGGGACAAACTAAAGCCAAAAACATTCAGTACTTC. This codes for CASSPSTPGQTKAKNIQYF.

This CDR3 reads CASSAGGPWGYTF. CDR3 DNA: TGTGCCAGCAGCGCCGGGGGTCCGTGGGGCTACACCTTC. The chain links TRBV2 to TRBJ1-2; a weak D match, TRBD1 (5 bases). The V end was cut by 6 bases, the J end by 8 bases, with 16 bases between. Germline loops: CDR1 SNHLY, CDR2 FYNNEI. The CDR3 has 13 amino acids.

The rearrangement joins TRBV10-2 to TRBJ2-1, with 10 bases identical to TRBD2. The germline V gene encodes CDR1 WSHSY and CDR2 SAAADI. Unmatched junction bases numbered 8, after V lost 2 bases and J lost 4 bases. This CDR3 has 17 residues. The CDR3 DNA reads TGCGCCAGCAGTGAGCAAGCGGGGGGGCTCCCTTACAATGAGCAGTTCTTC. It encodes CASSEQAGGLPYNEQFF.

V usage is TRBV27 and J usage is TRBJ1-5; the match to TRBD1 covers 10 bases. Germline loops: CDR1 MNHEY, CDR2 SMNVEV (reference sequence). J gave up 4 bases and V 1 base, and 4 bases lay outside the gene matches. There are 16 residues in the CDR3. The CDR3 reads CASSLWGQGRNQPQHF. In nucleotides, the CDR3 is TGTGCCAGCAGTTTATGGGGACAGGGGCGAAATCAGCCCCAGCATTTT.

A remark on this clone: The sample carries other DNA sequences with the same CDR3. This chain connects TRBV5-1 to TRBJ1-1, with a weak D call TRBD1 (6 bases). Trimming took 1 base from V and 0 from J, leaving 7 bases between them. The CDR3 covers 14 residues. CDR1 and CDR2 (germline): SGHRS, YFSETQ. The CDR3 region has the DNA TGCGCCAGCAGCTTGCAGGGGATGAACACTGAAGCTTTCTTT. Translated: CASSLQGMNTEAFF.

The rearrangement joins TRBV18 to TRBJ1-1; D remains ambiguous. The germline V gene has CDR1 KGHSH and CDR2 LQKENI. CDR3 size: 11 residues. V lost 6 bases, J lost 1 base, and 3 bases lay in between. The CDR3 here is CASSQNTEAFF. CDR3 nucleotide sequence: TGTGCCAGCTCCCAGAACACTGAAGCTTTCTTT.

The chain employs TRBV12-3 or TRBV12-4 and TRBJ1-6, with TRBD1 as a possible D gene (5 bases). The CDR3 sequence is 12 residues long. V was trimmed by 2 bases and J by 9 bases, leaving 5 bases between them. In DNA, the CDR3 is TGTGCCAGCAGTTTACAGGGTTCACCCCTCCACTTT. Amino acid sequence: CASSLQGSPLHF.

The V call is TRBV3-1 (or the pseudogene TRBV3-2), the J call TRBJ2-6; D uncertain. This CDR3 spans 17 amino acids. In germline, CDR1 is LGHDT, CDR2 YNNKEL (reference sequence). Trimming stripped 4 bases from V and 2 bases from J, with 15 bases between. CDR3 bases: TGTGCCAGCAGCCCCTCTCGCAGTAAAACTGGGGCCAACGTCCTGACTTTC. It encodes CASSPSRSKTGANVLTF.

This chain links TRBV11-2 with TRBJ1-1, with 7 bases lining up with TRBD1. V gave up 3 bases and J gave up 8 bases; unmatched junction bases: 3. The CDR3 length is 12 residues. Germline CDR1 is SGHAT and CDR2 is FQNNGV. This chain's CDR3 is CASSFPRGEAFF. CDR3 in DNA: TGTGCCAGCAGCTTCCCCAGGGGGGAAGCTTTCTTT.

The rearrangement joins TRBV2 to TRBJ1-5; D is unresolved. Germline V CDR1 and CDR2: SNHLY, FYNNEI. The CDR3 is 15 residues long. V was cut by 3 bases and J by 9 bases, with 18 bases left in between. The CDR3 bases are TGTGCCAGCAGTGATAAACGGGGTGGAAGGTTGCCCCAGCATTTT. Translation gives CASSDKRGGRLPQHF.

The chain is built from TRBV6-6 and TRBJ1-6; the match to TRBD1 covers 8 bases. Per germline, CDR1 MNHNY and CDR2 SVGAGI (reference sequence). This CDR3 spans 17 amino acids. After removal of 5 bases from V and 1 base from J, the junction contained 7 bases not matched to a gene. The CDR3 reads CASSRGQGGSYNSPLHF. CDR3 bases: TGTGCCAGCAGTCGTGGACAGGGAGGGTCCTATAATTCACCCCTCCACTTT.

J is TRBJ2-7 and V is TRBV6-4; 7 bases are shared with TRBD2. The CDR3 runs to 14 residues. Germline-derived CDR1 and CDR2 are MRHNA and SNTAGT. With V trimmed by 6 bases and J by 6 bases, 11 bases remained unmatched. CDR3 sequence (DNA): TGTGCCAGCAGCGTGGCCGGGGGGTCGGGCGAGCAGTACTTC. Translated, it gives CASSVAGGSGEQYF.

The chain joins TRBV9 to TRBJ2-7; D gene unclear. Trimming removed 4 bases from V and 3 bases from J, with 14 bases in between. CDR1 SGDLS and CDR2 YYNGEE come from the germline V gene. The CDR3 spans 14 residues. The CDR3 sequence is CASSPSGQYYEQYF. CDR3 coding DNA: TGTGCCAGCAGCCCTTCTGGGCAGTACTACGAGCAGTACTTC.

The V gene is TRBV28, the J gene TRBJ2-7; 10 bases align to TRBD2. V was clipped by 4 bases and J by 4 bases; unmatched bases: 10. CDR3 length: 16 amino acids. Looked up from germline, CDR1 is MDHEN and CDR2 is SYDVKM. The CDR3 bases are TGTGCCAGCAGTTCTCCCCTGGGACTAGCGTCATACGAGCAGTACTTC. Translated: CASSSPLGLASYEQYF.

The CDR3 region is CAWSAQGTGNTIYF. The CDR3 nucleotides are TGTGCCTGGAGTGCCCAGGGTACTGGAAACACCATATATTTT. This chain connects TRBV30 to TRBJ1-3; D is possibly TRBD1 (5 bases). V dropped 1 base and J dropped 2 bases, with 9 bases sitting between them. The germline V gene has CDR1 GTSNPN and CDR2 SVGIG (reference sequence). The CDR3 contains 14 residues.

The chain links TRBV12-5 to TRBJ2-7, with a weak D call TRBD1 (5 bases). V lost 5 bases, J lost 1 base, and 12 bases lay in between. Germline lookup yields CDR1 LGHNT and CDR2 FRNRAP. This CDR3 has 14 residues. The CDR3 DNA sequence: TGTGCTAGTGGTCCCCTCAGGGTTTCCTACGAGCAGTACTTC. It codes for CASGPLRVSYEQYF.

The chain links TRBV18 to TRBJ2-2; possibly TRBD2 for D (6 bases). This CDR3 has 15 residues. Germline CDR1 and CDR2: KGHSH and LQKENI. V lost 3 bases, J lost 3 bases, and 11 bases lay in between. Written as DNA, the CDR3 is TGTGCCAGCTCACCGAGGGACTGGCACACCGGGGAGCTGTTTTTT. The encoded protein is CASSPRDWHTGELFF.

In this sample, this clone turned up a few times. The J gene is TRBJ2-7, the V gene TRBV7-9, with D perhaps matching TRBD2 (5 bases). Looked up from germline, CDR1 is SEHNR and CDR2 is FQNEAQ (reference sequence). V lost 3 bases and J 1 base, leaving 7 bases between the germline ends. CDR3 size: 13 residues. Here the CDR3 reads CASSLSGSYEQYF. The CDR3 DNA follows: TGTGCCAGCAGCTTGAGCGGTTCCTACGAGCAGTACTTC. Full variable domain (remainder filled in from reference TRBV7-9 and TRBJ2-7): DTGVSQNPRHKITKRGQNVTFRCDPISEHNRLYWYRQTLGQGPEFLTYFQNEAQLEKSRLLSDRFSAERPKGSFSTLEIQRTEQGDSAMYLCASSLSGSYEQYFGPGTRLTVT.

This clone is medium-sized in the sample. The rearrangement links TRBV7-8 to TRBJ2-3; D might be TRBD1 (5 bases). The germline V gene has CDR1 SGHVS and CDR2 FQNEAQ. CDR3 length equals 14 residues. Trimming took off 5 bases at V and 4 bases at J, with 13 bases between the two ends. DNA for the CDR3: TGTGCCAGCAGCAAGGGGATTTCTCCAGATACGCAGTATTTT. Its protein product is CASSKGISPDTQYF.

Here the CDR3 reads CASSPIGVRGPGDTQYF. CDR3 in DNA: TGTGCCAGCAGCCCTATTGGGGTTAGGGGGCCAGGAGATACGCAGTATTTT. The V and J genes are TRBV7-9 and TRBJ2-3, with 7 bases that match TRBD1. Trimming at V came to 5 bases and at J to 5 bases, leaving 16 bases not matched to a gene. From germline, CDR1 is SEHNR and CDR2 FQNEAQ (reference sequence). CDR3 size: 17 residues.

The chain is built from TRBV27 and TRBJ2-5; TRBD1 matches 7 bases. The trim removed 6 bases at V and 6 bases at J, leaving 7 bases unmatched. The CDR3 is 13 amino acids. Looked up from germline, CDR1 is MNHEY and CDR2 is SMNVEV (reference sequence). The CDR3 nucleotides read TGTGCCAGCAGCCGGGACAGTGGAAAGACCCAGTACTTC. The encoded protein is CASSRDSGKTQYF.

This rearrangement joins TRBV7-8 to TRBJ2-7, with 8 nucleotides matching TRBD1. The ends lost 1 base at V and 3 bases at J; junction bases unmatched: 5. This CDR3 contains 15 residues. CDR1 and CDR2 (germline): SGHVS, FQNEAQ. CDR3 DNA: TGTGCCAGCAGCTTAGTTGGGACAGGCTACTACGAGCAGTACTTC. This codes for CASSLVGTGYYEQYF.